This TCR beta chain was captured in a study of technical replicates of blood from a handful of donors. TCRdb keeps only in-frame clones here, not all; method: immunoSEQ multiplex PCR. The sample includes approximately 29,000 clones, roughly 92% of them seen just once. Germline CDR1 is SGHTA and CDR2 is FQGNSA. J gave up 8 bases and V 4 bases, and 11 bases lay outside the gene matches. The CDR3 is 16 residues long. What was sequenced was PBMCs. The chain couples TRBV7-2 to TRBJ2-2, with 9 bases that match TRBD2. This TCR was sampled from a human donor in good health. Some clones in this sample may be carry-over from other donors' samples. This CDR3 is CASSYLGTSNSGELFF. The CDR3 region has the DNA TGTGCCAGCAGCTACCTCGGGACTAGCAATTCTGGGGAGCTGTTTTTT.